This TCR beta chain was documented in a study of OX40 agonist ivuxolimab in advanced cancers. The CDR3 extends over 16 amino acids. The germline gives CDR1 LNHDA, CDR2 SQIVND (reference sequence). The V gene lost 2 bases and the J gene lost 4 bases, with 15 bases spanning the gap. The assay was immunoSEQ multiplex PCR, and TCRdb's table has in-frame clones only and misses some. The sample yields 50,000 to 60,000 clones, 70% to 90% seen once. The J gene is TRBJ2-1, the V gene TRBV19, with D perhaps TRBD1 (6 bases). This sequence originates from an adult with an advanced solid tumor such as melanoma, head and neck, liver or kidney cancer. Sequenced here: CD4+ or CD8+ T cells sorted from blood, sampled in a trial of the OX40 agonist ivuxolimab. CDR3: CASSIRIRGPYNEQFF. The CDR3 DNA sequence: TGTGCCAGTAGTATACGAATCAGGGGTCCGTACAATGAGCAGTTCTTC.